These 19 T cell receptor beta chains were sequenced from one sample in a study of blood T cell repertoires in COVID-19. The repertoire was sequenced with immunoSEQ multiplex PCR; TCRdb's copy has only in-frame clones and lacks some. The sample records some 250,000 clones, about four fifths being singletons. The sequenced material came from peripheral blood. Every receptor here comes from a man in his thirties or forties who had recovered from COVID-19.

This clone appeared a few times. The V gene is TRBV5-5, the J gene TRBJ1-4, with D perhaps TRBD1 (6 bases). Per the germline V gene, CDR1 is SGHKS and CDR2 is YYEKEE (reference sequence). The CDR3 is 15 amino acids. V gave up 0 bases and J gave up 8 bases, with 14 bases separating them. The CDR3 sequence: CASSLAGRGGEKLFF. The CDR3 DNA follows: TGTGCCAGCAGCTTGGCTGGCAGGGGCGGGGAAAAACTGTTTTTT.

This chain uses TRBV7-6 with TRBJ1-6, with D perhaps matching TRBD1 (5 bases). The CDR3 loop spans 18 amino acids. V was cut by 4 bases and J by 5 bases, with 21 bases left in between. CDR1 is SGHVS, CDR2 FNYEAQ, per germline. CDR3 in DNA: TGTGCCAGCAGCTCCCGGGCCCTGGTAGGGGTAGATAATTCACCCCTCCACTTT. Its translation is CASSSRALVGVDNSPLHF.

The gene calls are TRBV9 and TRBJ2-2; no clear D gene. V lost 0 bases to trimming and J lost 6 bases, with 9 bases between them. Germline lookup yields CDR1 SGDLS and CDR2 YYNGEE. This CDR3 is 14 amino acids long. The CDR3 DNA is TGTGCCAGCAGCGTAGTCGGGTCTGCCGGGGAGCTGTTTTTT. As protein: CASSVVGSAGELFF.

The chain employs TRBV11-2 and TRBJ1-2; 8 positions match TRBD1. Germline V lookup: CDR1 SGHAT, CDR2 FQNNGV. There are 16 residues in the CDR3. The trim removed 2 bases at V and 2 bases at J, leaving 7 bases unmatched. Written as DNA, the CDR3 is TGTGCCAGCAGCTTACTATACCGGACAGGGAACTATGGCTACACCTTC. Translating it yields CASSLLYRTGNYGYTF.

The chain has TRBV28 and TRBJ1-2; TRBD1 agrees at 8 bases. Germline values: CDR1 MDHEN, CDR2 SYDVKM. The CDR3 totals 16 residues. V was pared by 4 bases and J by 4 bases, with 11 bases of the junction left unmatched. The CDR3 DNA is TGTGCCAGCAGTTCCATCCTCGGACAGGGTGGCTATGGCTACACCTTC. Amino acid sequence: CASSSILGQGGYGYTF.

This clone was observed a single time. The rearrangement uses TRBV25-1 and TRBJ1-1; TRBD1 might be the D (5 bases). This CDR3 spans 15 amino acids. Trimming left V 7 bases short and J 0 bases short, with 15 bases between. Germline V lookup: CDR1 MGHDK, CDR2 SYGVNS. DNA of the CDR3: TGTGCCAGCATCCACTCGGGGGGGTTGAACACTGAAGCTTTCTTT. This translates into CASIHSGGLNTEAFF.

This chain joins TRBV5-8 and TRBJ1-5, with 8 bases fitting TRBD1. CDR3 length: 16 amino acids. After removal of 3 bases from V and 0 bases from J, the junction contained 5 bases not matched to a gene. The germline CDR1 and CDR2 sequences are SGHTS and YDEGEE. The DNA of the CDR3 is TGTGCCAGCAGCTACAGGGGGAGTTATAGCAATCAGCCCCAGCATTTT. The encoded protein is CASSYRGSYSNQPQHF.

The chain links TRBV6-1 to TRBJ1-1; D perhaps matches TRBD1 (5 bases). The CDR3 loop spans 12 amino acids. Trimming removed 2 bases at V and 10 bases at J, with 11 bases between. CDR1 MNHNS and CDR2 SASEGT come from the germline V gene. The CDR3 DNA is TGTGCCAGCAGTGAATCAAGGAGGGGAGCTTTCTTT. Amino acid sequence: CASSESRRGAFF.

In its sample, this clone was seen a few times. The chain uses TRBV29-1 and TRBJ2-2, with TRBD1 matching over 10 bases. Trimming at V came to 7 bases and at J to 4 bases, leaving 0 bases not matched to a gene. CDR1 and CDR2 from the germline V gene are SQVTM and ANQGSEA. This CDR3 has 12 amino acids. CDR3 amino acids: CSGDRGTGELFF. The DNA for the CDR3 is TGCAGCGGGGACAGGGGCACCGGGGAGCTGTTTTTT.

The sample holds one count of this clone. J is TRBJ1-1 and V is TRBV5-1; D possibly corresponds to TRBD1 (5 bases). The CDR3 runs 15 residues. Germline-derived CDR1 and CDR2 are SGHRS and YFSETQ. V lost 0 bases to trimming and J lost 0 bases, with 9 bases between them. CDR3 amino acids: CASSLAGALNTEAFF. As DNA, the CDR3 is TGCGCCAGCAGCTTGGCTGGGGCCCTGAACACTGAAGCTTTCTTT.

The chain couples TRBV5-4 to TRBJ1-3; D is perhaps TRBD1 (5 bases). V was clipped by 4 bases and J by 0 bases, with 11 bases between them. Per germline, CDR1 SGHNT and CDR2 YYREEE (reference sequence). The CDR3 runs to 15 residues. The chain's CDR3 is CASSPGLNSGNTIYF. Written as DNA, the CDR3 is TGTGCCAGCAGCCCGGGACTCAACTCTGGAAACACCATATATTTT.

The chain is built from TRBV7-9 and TRBJ1-1; D not resolved. Germline loops: CDR1 SEHNR, CDR2 FQNEAQ (reference sequence). The CDR3 spans 13 residues. The V end was cut by 4 bases, the J end by 5 bases, with 11 bases between. The CDR3 DNA sequence: TGTGCCAGCAGCTCAGGTCGGGGAACTGAAGCTTTCTTT. Translation gives CASSSGRGTEAFF.

The V gene is TRBV15, the J gene TRBJ1-5; D is unresolved. Germline V CDR1 and CDR2: LNHNV, YYDKDF (reference sequence). Trimming removed 0 bases from V and 1 base from J, with 7 bases in between. The CDR3 runs 15 residues. CDR3 DNA: TGTGCCACCAGCAGAGATTGGGCCAGCAATCAGCCCCAGCATTTT. Its protein is CATSRDWASNQPQHF.

The chain uses TRBV6-5 and TRBJ2-7; the D is unclear. V was trimmed by 6 bases and J by 4 bases, leaving 19 bases between them. Germline-derived CDR1 and CDR2 are MNHEY and SVGAGI. The CDR3 covers 15 residues. The CDR3 sequence: CASRGAQPTIYEQYF. CDR3 in DNA: TGTGCCAGCAGGGGCGCTCAACCAACAATATACGAGCAGTACTTC.

The V call is TRBV27, the J call TRBJ1-2; D might be TRBD1 (6 bases). Germline loops: CDR1 MNHEY, CDR2 SMNVEV (reference sequence). V was shortened by 6 bases and J by 7 bases, with 12 bases between the two germline ends. The CDR3 runs 12 residues. CDR3 DNA: TGTGCCAGCAGCCTCACAGGGTTTGGCTACACCTTC. Translating gives CASSLTGFGYTF.

The chain is built from TRBV5-5 and TRBJ2-5, with D unclear. Germline V gene lookup returns CDR1 SGHKS and CDR2 YYEKEE (reference sequence). Trimming removed 0 bases from V and 3 bases from J, with 9 bases in between. This CDR3 comprises 14 residues. DNA of the CDR3: TGTGCCAGCAGCTTGGGGCAGGCTAAAGAGACCCAGTACTTC. This encodes CASSLGQAKETQYF.

The rearrangement joins TRBV12-5 to TRBJ2-7, with 10 bases aligning to TRBD1. V lost 5 bases and J lost 5; bases outside the gene matches: 12. The CDR3 covers 16 residues. Germline loops: CDR1 LGHNT, CDR2 FRNRAP. The CDR3 spells CASGHPIGTGADEQYF. Here the CDR3 DNA reads TGTGCTAGTGGTCACCCCATCGGGACAGGGGCTGACGAGCAGTACTTC.

V and J are TRBV5-5 and TRBJ2-2; 10 positions agree with TRBD1. This CDR3 is built from 16 residues. Germline CDR1 SGHKS, CDR2 YYEKEE (reference sequence). V shed 3 bases and J 4 bases; nucleotides not matched to a gene: 6. The CDR3 nucleotides read TGTGCCAGCAGCTGGACCGGGACAGGGGCCACCGGGGAGCTGTTTTTT. It is translated as CASSWTGTGATGELFF.

The rearrangement uses TRBV5-8 and TRBJ2-6; D might be TRBD1 (6 bases). Deletions cut 0 bases from V and 0 bases from J, with 13 bases between. Germline V CDR1 and CDR2: SGHTS, YDEGEE. The CDR3 runs 18 residues. For the CDR3, the DNA is TGTGCCAGCAGCTTGGTACAGGGATTATCCTCTGGGGCCAACGTCCTGACTTTC. It yields the protein CASSLVQGLSSGANVLTF.